Reported below is one T cell receptor beta chain. Its binding antigen is unknown. Per-base qualities were not stored, and no clone one base away is much larger. The CDR3 contains 14 residues, cysteine and phenylalanine counted. The DNA shown is the 42-base CDR3, in frame from base 1. The germline V gene (reference sequence) sets CDR1 to LNHDA and CDR2 to SQIVND. After removal of 4 bases from V and 0 bases from J, the junction retains 2 bases not matched to a gene. The sample is drawn from a study of T cells and Merkel cell carcinoma outcomes (TCRdb year 2020). About the investigation overall: The study examined the tumor T-cell repertoire together with T-cell density as predictors of clinical outcome in patients with Merkel cell carcinoma. The research as a whole found: Clinical outcomes in Merkel cell carcinoma patients were reported to be predicted by T-cell repertoire features combined with T-cell density.

Samples were obtained from patients with Merkel cell carcinoma. Library method: the immunoSEQ multiplex PCR assay. This is the immuneACCESS table as TCRdb keeps it, with only in-frame sequences that have V and J called. A part of the clones is gone; compared with another copy, unresolved V genes explain less than half, and the rest is unexplained. This sample has 9,500 to 15,000 clones in its table, and around 95% of those were observed once. The ten largest make up around 1% of the sample. Input material: tumor tissue from Merkel cell carcinoma. The sequence was obtained from a human donor with Merkel cell carcinoma. The receptor chain draws on TRBV19 and TRBJ2-7, with 8 bases in between that match TRBD1. The DNA is as follows: TGTGCCAGTAGTAGACAGGGGAGCTCCTACGAGCAGTACTTC. This sequence encodes CASSRQGSSYEQYF.